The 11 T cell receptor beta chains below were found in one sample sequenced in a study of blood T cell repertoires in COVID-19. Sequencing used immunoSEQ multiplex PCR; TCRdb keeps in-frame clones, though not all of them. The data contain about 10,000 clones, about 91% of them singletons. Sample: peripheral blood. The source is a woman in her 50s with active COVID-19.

The CDR3 reads CASSLRGGNEQYF. CDR3 bases: TGTGCCAGCAGCTTACGGGGGGGGAACGAGCAGTACTTC. The V call is TRBV11-3, the J call TRBJ2-7; 8 bases align to TRBD2. There are 13 residues in the CDR3. CDR1 is SGHNT, CDR2 YENEEA, per germline. Trimming took 2 bases from V and 5 from J; bases not matched to a gene: 2.

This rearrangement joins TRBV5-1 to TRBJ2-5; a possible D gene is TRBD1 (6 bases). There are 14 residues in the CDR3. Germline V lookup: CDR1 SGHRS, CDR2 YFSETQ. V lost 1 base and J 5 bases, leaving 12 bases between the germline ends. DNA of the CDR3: TGCGCCAGCAGCTTGCTACAGGGTGAGGAGACCCAGTACTTC. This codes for CASSLLQGEETQYF.

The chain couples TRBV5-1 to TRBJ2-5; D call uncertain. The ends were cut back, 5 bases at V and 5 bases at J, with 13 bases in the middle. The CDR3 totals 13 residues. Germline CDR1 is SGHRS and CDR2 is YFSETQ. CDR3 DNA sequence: TGCGCCAGCAGGACTCTCCCTAAGGAGACCCAGTACTTC. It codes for CASRTLPKETQYF.

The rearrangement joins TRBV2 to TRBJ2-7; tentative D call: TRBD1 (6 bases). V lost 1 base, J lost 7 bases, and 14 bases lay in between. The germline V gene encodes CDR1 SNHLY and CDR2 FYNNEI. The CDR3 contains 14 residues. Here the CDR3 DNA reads TGTGCCAGCAGTGAAGACCGGACAGTGGGTGAGCAGTACTTC. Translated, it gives CASSEDRTVGEQYF.

The CDR3 region is CASSSTGERETQYF. The DNA for the CDR3 is TGTGCCAGCAGTTCGACAGGGGAGAGAGAGACCCAGTACTTC. This rearrangement joins TRBV6-1 to TRBJ2-5; the match to TRBD1 covers 8 bases. V lost 5 bases, J lost 4 bases, and 6 bases stayed unmatched. The CDR3 consists of 14 residues. CDR1 MNHNS and CDR2 SASEGT come from the germline V gene.

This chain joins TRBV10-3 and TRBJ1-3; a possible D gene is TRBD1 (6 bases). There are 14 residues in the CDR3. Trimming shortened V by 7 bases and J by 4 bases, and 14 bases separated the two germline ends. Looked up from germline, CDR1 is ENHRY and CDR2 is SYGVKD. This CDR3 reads CAIKTGWTGNTIYF. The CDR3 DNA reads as TGTGCCATCAAAACAGGGTGGACCGGAAACACCATATATTTT.

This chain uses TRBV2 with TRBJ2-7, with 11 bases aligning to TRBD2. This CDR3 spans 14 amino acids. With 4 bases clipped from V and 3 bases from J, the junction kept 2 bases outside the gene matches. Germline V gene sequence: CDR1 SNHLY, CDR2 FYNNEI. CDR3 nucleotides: TGTGCCAGCAGTGTAGCGGGAGGGGTCTACGAGCAGTACTTC. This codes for CASSVAGGVYEQYF.

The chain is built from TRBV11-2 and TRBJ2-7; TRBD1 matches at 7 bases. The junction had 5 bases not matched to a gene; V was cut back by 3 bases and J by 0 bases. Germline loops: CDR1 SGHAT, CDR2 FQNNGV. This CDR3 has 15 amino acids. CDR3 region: CASSLRQGLSYEQYF. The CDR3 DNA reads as TGTGCCAGCAGCTTGAGACAGGGCCTCTCCTACGAGCAGTACTTC.

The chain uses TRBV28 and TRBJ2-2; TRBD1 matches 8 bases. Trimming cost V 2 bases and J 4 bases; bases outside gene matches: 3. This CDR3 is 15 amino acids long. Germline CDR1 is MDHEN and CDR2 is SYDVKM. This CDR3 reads CASSLQGASTGELFF. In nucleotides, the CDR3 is TGTGCCAGCAGTTTACAGGGGGCGAGCACCGGGGAGCTGTTTTTT.

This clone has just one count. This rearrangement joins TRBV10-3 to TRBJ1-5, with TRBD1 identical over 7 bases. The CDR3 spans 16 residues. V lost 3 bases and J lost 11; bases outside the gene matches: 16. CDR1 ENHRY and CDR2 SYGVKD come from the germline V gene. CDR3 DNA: TGTGCCATCAGTGATTACGACGCGACAGGGACGGGGACCCAGCATTTT. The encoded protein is CAISDYDATGTGTQHF.

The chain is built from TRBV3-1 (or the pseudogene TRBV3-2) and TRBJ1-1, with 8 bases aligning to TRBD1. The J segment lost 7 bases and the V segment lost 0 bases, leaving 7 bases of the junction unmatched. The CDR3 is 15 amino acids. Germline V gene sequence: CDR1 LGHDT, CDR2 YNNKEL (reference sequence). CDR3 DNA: TGTGCCAGCAGCCAAGAATCCAGGGGGCGCATTGAAGCTTTCTTT. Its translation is CASSQESRGRIEAFF.